These 24 T cell receptor beta chains originate from one sample sequenced in a study of T-cell memory formation after mild COVID-19. TCRdb recomputed calls from the 5' RACE reads with MiXCR, one row per CDR3 protein. The profile covers roughly 150,000 distinct CDR3 sequences, with 13% appearing a single time and approximately 3.3% taken by the ten largest. The sequencing sample was made of PBMCs or a T cell subset sorted from them (not recorded which). All receptors come from a man in his late teens or twenties who had mild COVID-19 (a few samples of this study predate the infection). Cell type and time point are not known.

The chain carries TRBV6-5 and TRBJ2-7; D may be TRBD2 (6 bases). Germline CDR1 and CDR2: MNHEY and SVGAGI. Trimming left V 4 bases short and J 2 bases short, with 15 bases between. This CDR3 region has 15 residues. CDR3 loop: CASSFGSGGTYEQYV. The CDR3 DNA follows: TGTGCCAGCAGTTTCGGGTCAGGCGGGACCTACGAGCAGTACGTC.

This clonotype showed up just a few times. The chain couples TRBV4-1 to TRBJ2-7; TRBD2 might be the D (6 bases). The CDR3 length is 16 residues. The V gene's germline CDR1 is MGHRA and CDR2 YSYEKL. Trimming shortened V by 0 bases and J by 3 bases, and 15 bases separated the two germline ends. CDR3 region: CASSQDWGVSNYEQYV. In nucleotides, the CDR3 is TGCGCCAGCAGCCAAGATTGGGGGGTCTCGAACTACGAGCAGTACGTC.

The chain recombines TRBV6-2 or TRBV6-3 with TRBJ2-1, with 14 nucleotides matching TRBD2. The V gene's germline CDR1 is MNHEY and CDR2 SVGEGT. Germline trimming cut 5 bases from V and 4 bases from J; bases unmatched to any gene: 13. The CDR3 has 19 amino acids. The CDR3 bases are TGTGCCAGCAGTACCCCCACCAGGACTAGCGGGGGGCCGTACAATGAGCAGTTCTTC. Its translation is CASSTPTRTSGGPYNEQFF.

The CDR3 DNA follows: TGTGCCAGCAGCTTGGGGGACCGAAGAGCCCAGCATTTT. Its protein is CASSLGDRRAQHF. The V and J genes are TRBV11-2 and TRBJ1-5; possibly TRBD1 for D (5 bases). Germline CDR1 and CDR2: SGHAT and FQNNGV. Trimming cost V 3 bases and J 11 bases, with 14 bases left between them. CDR3 length equals 13 residues.

In its sample, this clonotype was seen a few times. The V and J genes are TRBV23-1 and TRBJ1-1; no clear D gene. TRBV23-1 carries the ORF label, with uncertain function. Trimming removed 0 bases from V and 7 bases from J, with 15 bases in between. The CDR3 length is 15 residues. The CDR3 DNA is TGCGCCAGCAGTCAATCAATCGCGAGGTGTGGTGAAGCTTTCTTT. Amino acids: CASSQSIARCGEAFF.

This rearrangement joins TRBV11-1 to TRBJ2-1; D is unclear. Germline CDR1 and CDR2: SGHAT and FQDESV (reference sequence). This CDR3 has 15 amino acids. Trimming removed 1 base at V and 0 bases at J, with 7 bases between. The CDR3 spells CASSLDWLSYNEQFF. CDR3 coding DNA: TGTGCCAGCAGCTTAGATTGGCTCTCCTACAATGAGCAGTTCTTC.

The chain has TRBV12-3 or TRBV12-4 and TRBJ2-3; D assignment may be TRBD1 or TRBD2 (6 bases each). The V gene lost 6 bases and the J gene lost 5 bases, with 12 bases spanning the gap. The CDR3 has 13 residues. The CDR3 is CASRGGWVDTQYF. The CDR3 nucleotides read TGTGCCAGCAGGGGGGGCTGGGTAGATACGCAGTATTTT.

The CDR3 sequence is CASSFLGGSHGYTF. CDR3 in DNA: TGTGCCAGCAGCTTCCTGGGGGGATCTCATGGCTACACCTTC. The J gene is TRBJ1-2, the V gene TRBV7-9, with D perhaps matching TRBD1 (5 bases). The germline gives CDR1 SEHNR, CDR2 FQNEAQ (reference sequence). With 3 bases removed from V and 6 bases from J, the gap between germline ends came to 14 bases. The CDR3 totals 14 residues.

A few counts support this clonotype. The chain uses TRBV7-2 and TRBJ1-1; no reliable D call. This CDR3 spans 11 amino acids. The ends were cut back, 8 bases at V and 5 bases at J, with 9 bases in the middle. Germline V gene lookup returns CDR1 SGHTA and CDR2 FQGNSA. CDR3: CASQVVTEAFF. Here the CDR3 DNA reads TGTGCCAGCCAAGTGGTGACTGAAGCTTTCTTT.

Only a few counts were recorded for this clonotype. The V and J genes are TRBV7-9 and TRBJ2-5; TRBD2 matches 13 bases. CDR3 length: 16 residues. Germline CDR1 SEHNR, CDR2 FQNEAQ (reference sequence). The ends lost 3 bases at V and 3 bases at J; junction bases unmatched: 4. The CDR3, as DNA: TGTGCCAGCAGCTTCGGACTAGCGGGGGTCGAAGAGACCCAGTACTTC. It translates to CASSFGLAGVEETQYF.

This clonotype was recorded a few times. V gene TRBV7-9 combines with J gene TRBJ2-3, with D perhaps being TRBD1 or TRBD2 (5 bases each). The CDR3 runs to 14 residues. Germline values: CDR1 SEHNR, CDR2 FQNEAQ (reference sequence). The V end was cut by 4 bases, the J end by 7 bases, with 15 bases between. The CDR3 coding sequence is TGTGCCAGCAGCTACGACGGGGCTGCCAATACGCAGTATTTT. Residues: CASSYDGAANTQYF.

The chain joins TRBV2 to TRBJ2-5, with unresolved D. CDR1 and CDR2 (germline): SNHLY, FYNNEI. The V end was cut by 8 bases, the J end by 5 bases, with 9 bases between. CDR3 length: 11 residues. As DNA, the CDR3 is TGTGCCAGCGGCGGATTCGAGACCCAGTACTTC. Its translation is CASGGFETQYF.

This clonotype was observed a few times. The J gene is TRBJ1-5, the V gene TRBV27, with 11 nucleotides matching TRBD1. The CDR3 is 16 residues long. Germline CDR1 reads MNHEY; CDR2 reads SMNVEV (reference sequence). V trimming: 6 bases; J trimming: 0 bases; junction bases outside the gene matches: 4. The CDR3 nucleotides read TGTGCCAGCAGGGGGACAGGGGGAATTAGCAATCAGCCCCAGCATTTT. Its translation is CASRGTGGISNQPQHF.

V usage is TRBV28 and J usage is TRBJ1-5, with 8 bases fitting TRBD1. V lost 11 bases, J lost 4 bases, and 7 bases stayed unmatched. This CDR3 spans 13 amino acids. Germline lookup yields CDR1 MDHEN and CDR2 SYDVKM. The chain's CDR3 is CAVRQGPNQPQHF. DNA for the CDR3: TGTGCCGTCAGACAGGGGCCGAATCAGCCCCAGCATTTT.

The chain combines TRBV7-2 with TRBJ1-2; no firm D call. The V and J ends lost 5 bases and 3 bases respectively, with 10 bases between them. The CDR3 has 13 residues. From germline, CDR1 is SGHTA and CDR2 FQGNSA. This CDR3 is CASSPPGDYGYTF. In DNA, the CDR3 is TGTGCCAGCAGCCCCCCTGGGGACTATGGCTACACCTTC.

The chain recombines TRBV20-1 with TRBJ1-1; the D is unclear. CDR3 size: 13 residues. Germline-derived CDR1 and CDR2 are DFQATT and SNEGSKA (reference sequence). V was trimmed by 1 base and J by 6 bases, leaving 12 bases between them. The CDR3 nucleotides are TGCAGTGCTAGAGCAGGCCCCGGGGCTGAAGCTTTCTTT. Protein sequence: CSARAGPGAEAFF.

This clonotype showed up many times. This chain connects TRBV5-1 to TRBJ2-5; D gene uncertain. V lost 0 bases and J 5 bases, leaving 8 bases between the germline ends. The CDR3 covers 13 residues. Germline-derived CDR1 and CDR2 are SGHRS and YFSETQ. CDR3 residues: CASSLGVFETQYF. The CDR3 DNA sequence: TGCGCCAGCAGCTTGGGGGTGTTCGAGACCCAGTACTTC. The variable domain in full, with the rest retrieved from reference TRBV5-1 and TRBJ2-5, is KAGVTQTPRYLIKTRGQQVTLSCSPISGHRSVSWYQQTPGQGLQFLFEYFSETQRNKGNFPGRFSGRQFSNSRSEMNVSTLELGDSALYLCASSLGVFETQYFGPGTRLLVL.

V is TRBV4-3 and J is TRBJ1-6, with 7 bases that match TRBD1. Germline loops: CDR1 LGHNA, CDR2 YSLEER. After removal of 0 bases from V and 9 bases from J, the junction contained 5 bases not matched to a gene. CDR3 length: 15 residues. The CDR3 sequence is CASSQDRAGGSPLHF. In DNA form, the CDR3 reads TGCGCCAGCAGCCAAGACAGGGCAGGGGGTTCACCCCTCCACTTT.

The gene calls are TRBV2 and TRBJ2-5; D call uncertain. Trimming removed 1 base from V and 4 bases from J, with 10 bases in between. This CDR3 is built from 14 residues. Germline CDR1 and CDR2: SNHLY and FYNNEI. CDR3 protein: CASSEDLVGETQYF. The CDR3 DNA follows: TGTGCCAGCAGTGAAGACTTGGTCGGAGAGACCCAGTACTTC.

The sample holds a few counts of this clonotype. V gene TRBV4-1 combines with J gene TRBJ2-2; 8 nucleotides match TRBD1. V was clipped by 8 bases and J by 0 bases; unmatched bases: 11. Germline V gene sequence: CDR1 MGHRA, CDR2 YSYEKL. There are 17 residues in the CDR3. The CDR3 sequence: CASGETGVLSNTGELFF. As DNA, the CDR3 is TGCGCCAGCGGCGAGACAGGGGTCTTATCGAACACCGGGGAGCTGTTTTTT.

The table lists this clonotype with a few counts. V and J are TRBV20-1 and TRBJ2-4, with TRBD1 matching 7 bases. V shed 6 bases and J 3 bases; nucleotides not matched to a gene: 11. This CDR3 spans 15 amino acids. Germline lookup yields CDR1 DFQATT and CDR2 SNEGSKA (reference sequence). CDR3 nucleotide sequence: TGCAGTGCCTCATCGGACAGGTTTAACAAAAACATTCAGTACTTC. As protein: CSASSDRFNKNIQYF.

This chain links TRBV12-3 or TRBV12-4 with TRBJ2-3, with 12 bases aligning to TRBD2. The CDR3 loop spans 17 amino acids. V shed 6 bases, J shed 2 bases, and the junction held 9 bases outside the gene matches. This chain's CDR3 is CASSTGTSGPTTDTQYF. CDR3 nucleotides: TGTGCCAGCAGCACCGGGACTAGCGGGCCAACCACAGATACGCAGTATTTT.

This clonotype was seen more than once but under ten times. The chain combines TRBV20-1 with TRBJ2-3, with 7 bases matching TRBD1. The CDR3 sequence is 14 residues long. Per germline, CDR1 DFQATT and CDR2 SNEGSKA (reference sequence). V lost 5 bases to trimming and J lost 4 bases; unmatched junction nucleotides: 9. The CDR3 protein is CSAPRQGRSDTQYF. The CDR3 nucleotides are TGCAGTGCTCCGAGACAGGGTCGTTCAGATACGCAGTATTTT.

The chain couples TRBV28 to TRBJ2-2, with a possible D match to TRBD1 (5 bases). The CDR3 runs to 16 residues. V was shortened by 9 bases and J by 1 base, with 18 bases between the two germline ends. Germline assignment: CDR1 MDHEN and CDR2 SYDVKM. CDR3 nucleotide sequence: TGTGCCAGACCCTGGGGCCTGCTACTGAACACCGGGGAGCTGTTTTTT. Amino acids: CARPWGLLLNTGELFF.